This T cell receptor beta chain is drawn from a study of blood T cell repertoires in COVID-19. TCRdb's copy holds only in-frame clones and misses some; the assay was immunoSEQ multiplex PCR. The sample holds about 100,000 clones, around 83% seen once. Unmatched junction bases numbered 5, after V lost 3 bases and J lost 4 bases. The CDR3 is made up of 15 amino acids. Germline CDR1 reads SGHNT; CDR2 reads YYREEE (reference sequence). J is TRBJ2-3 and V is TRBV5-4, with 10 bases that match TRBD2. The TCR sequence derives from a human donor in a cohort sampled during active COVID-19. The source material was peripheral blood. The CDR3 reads CASSYWTSGADTQYF. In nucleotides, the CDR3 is TGTGCCAGCAGCTATTGGACTAGCGGCGCAGATACGCAGTATTTT. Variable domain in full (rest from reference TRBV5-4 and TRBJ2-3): ETGVTQSPTHLIKTRGQQVTLRCSSQSGHNTVSWYQQALGQGPQFIFQYYREEENGRGNFPPRFSGLQFPNYSSELNVNALELDDSALYLCASSYWTSGADTQYFGPGTRLTVL.